Listed below are T cell receptor beta chains from one sample, sequenced in a study of T cell repertoires in cytomegalovirus infection. MiXCR, applied by TCRdb to the reads, yields one record per CDR3 protein. This sample has roughly 76,000 distinct CDR3 sequences, with roughly 3.7% found just once. Material for sequencing was PBMCs. The receptors originated from a human donor in good health (CMV status not recorded). Some clones in this sample may be carry-over from other donors' samples. Both conserved end residues are part of each CDR3. Each record gives: D gene, clone size, CDR3 length, J gene, V gene, CDR3 protein, CDR3 DNA. The D gene is left open where the match is weak. The size of a clone is reported for some rows only, either as once, few or many, or as a class for expanded clones.

D gene: NA
clone size: many
CDR3 length: 14
J gene: TRBJ2-7
V gene: TRBV7-9
CDR3 protein: CASSLALDSYEQYF
CDR3 DNA: TGTGCCAGCAGCTTAGCTTTGGACAGCTACGAGCAGTACTTC

D gene: NA
clone size: many
CDR3 length: 13
J gene: TRBJ1-5
V gene: TRBV19
CDR3 protein: CASSIQHNQPQHF
CDR3 DNA: TGTGCCAGTAGTATTCAGCACAATCAGCCCCAGCATTTT

D gene: NA
clone size: many
CDR3 length: 17
J gene: TRBJ1-2
V gene: TRBV28
CDR3 protein: CASTPLEGSFPLYGYTF
CDR3 DNA: TGTGCCAGCACCCCCTTGGAGGGGTCATTCCCTTTGTATGGCTACACCTTC

D gene: NA
clone size: NA
CDR3 length: 16
J gene: TRBJ1-3
V gene: TRBV12-3/TRBV12-4
CDR3 protein: CASTVDRRIKWNTIYF
CDR3 DNA: TGTGCCAGCACTGTGGATAGGCGGATAAAATGGAACACCATATATTTT

D gene: TRBD1
clone size: many
CDR3 length: 17
J gene: TRBJ2-7
V gene: TRBV6-2/TRBV6-3
CDR3 protein: CASRGTWDRGPAYEQYF
CDR3 DNA: TGTGCCAGCAGGGGGACCTGGGACAGGGGGCCAGCCTACGAGCAGTACTTC

D gene: NA
clone size: many
CDR3 length: 16
J gene: TRBJ1-2
V gene: TRBV12-3/TRBV12-4
CDR3 protein: CASSLARELSSYGYTF
CDR3 DNA: TGTGCCAGCAGTTTAGCGCGGGAACTATCATCCTATGGCTACACCTTC

D gene: NA
clone size: many
CDR3 length: 15
J gene: TRBJ2-1
V gene: TRBV18
CDR3 protein: CASSPLGRTINEQFF
CDR3 DNA: TGTGCCAGCTCACCACTCGGTAGGACCATCAATGAGCAGTTCTTC

D gene: NA
clone size: many
CDR3 length: 12
J gene: TRBJ1-6
V gene: TRBV6-1
CDR3 protein: CASRDRYSPLHF
CDR3 DNA: TGTGCCAGCCGAGACAGGTATTCACCCCTCCACTTT

D gene: TRBD1
clone size: many
CDR3 length: 14
J gene: TRBJ1-5
V gene: TRBV7-2
CDR3 protein: CASSRQGGGQPQHF
CDR3 DNA: TGTGCCAGCAGTCGACAGGGTGGCGGACAGCCCCAGCATTTT

D gene: NA
clone size: many
CDR3 length: 16
J gene: TRBJ2-2
V gene: TRBV7-8
CDR3 protein: CASSPVVQQGAGELFF
CDR3 DNA: TGTGCCAGCAGCCCTGTTGTACAGCAGGGCGCCGGGGAGCTGTTTTTT

D gene: NA
clone size: many
CDR3 length: 13
J gene: TRBJ1-2
V gene: TRBV20-1
CDR3 protein: CSADAEINYGYTF
CDR3 DNA: TGCAGTGCGGACGCGGAAATCAACTATGGCTACACCTTC

D gene: NA
clone size: many
CDR3 length: 15
J gene: TRBJ2-3
V gene: TRBV6-2/TRBV6-3
CDR3 protein: CASSDSRGWADTQYF
CDR3 DNA: TGTGCCAGCAGCGATTCGCGGGGATGGGCAGATACGCAGTATTTT

D gene: TRBD2
clone size: many
CDR3 length: 15
J gene: TRBJ2-3
V gene: TRBV7-2
CDR3 protein: CASSTPSGPTDTQYF
CDR3 DNA: TGTGCCAGCAGCACACCTAGCGGACCCACAGATACGCAGTATTTT

D gene: NA
clone size: many
CDR3 length: 14
J gene: TRBJ1-6
V gene: TRBV20-1
CDR3 protein: CSAKPGQFTSPLHF
CDR3 DNA: TGCAGTGCGAAACCCGGACAGTTTACTTCACCCCTCCACTTT

D gene: NA
clone size: many
CDR3 length: 14
J gene: TRBJ2-1
V gene: TRBV6-2/TRBV6-3
CDR3 protein: CASRTSGGYNEQFF
CDR3 DNA: TGTGCCAGTAGGACTTCAGGAGGGTACAATGAGCAGTTCTTC

D gene: TRBD1
clone size: many
CDR3 length: 13
J gene: TRBJ2-7
V gene: TRBV12-3/TRBV12-4
CDR3 protein: CASSTGGLDEQYF
CDR3 DNA: TGTGCCAGCAGTACAGGGGGTTTGGACGAGCAGTACTTC

D gene: NA
clone size: many
CDR3 length: 13
J gene: TRBJ1-2
V gene: TRBV28
CDR3 protein: CASRPHGGEGYTF
CDR3 DNA: TGTGCCAGCAGACCCCATGGGGGGGAAGGCTACACCTTC

D gene: NA
clone size: few
CDR3 length: 14
J gene: TRBJ1-4
V gene: TRBV12-3/TRBV12-4
CDR3 protein: CASSSSRGGEKLFF
CDR3 DNA: TGTGCCAGCAGTTCTTCCAGGGGTGGTGAAAAACTGTTTTTT

D gene: NA
clone size: many
CDR3 length: 14
J gene: TRBJ1-5
V gene: TRBV19
CDR3 protein: CASSTSTGLQPQHF
CDR3 DNA: TGTGCCAGTAGTACGTCGACGGGGCTTCAGCCCCAGCATTTT

D gene: NA
clone size: many
CDR3 length: 14
J gene: TRBJ2-3
V gene: TRBV6-2/TRBV6-3
CDR3 protein: CASSMGGATDTQYF
CDR3 DNA: TGTGCCAGCAGTATGGGGGGGGCCACAGATACGCAGTATTTT

D gene: TRBD1
clone size: many
CDR3 length: 19
J gene: TRBJ1-4
V gene: TRBV7-8
CDR3 protein: CASSKQGTGEPSTNEKLFF
CDR3 DNA: TGTGCCAGCAGCAAGCAAGGGACAGGGGAACCCTCAACTAATGAAAAACTGTTTTTT

D gene: NA
clone size: many
CDR3 length: 14
J gene: TRBJ2-1
V gene: TRBV19
CDR3 protein: CASRTTRVLNEQFF
CDR3 DNA: TGTGCCAGTAGAACAACCAGGGTCCTAAATGAGCAGTTCTTC

D gene: NA
clone size: many
CDR3 length: 13
J gene: TRBJ1-1
V gene: TRBV18
CDR3 protein: CASSQNLNTEAFF
CDR3 DNA: TGTGCCAGCTCACAAAACCTGAACACTGAAGCTTTCTTT

D gene: NA
clone size: NA
CDR3 length: 13
J gene: TRBJ1-4
V gene: TRBV15
CDR3 protein: CATSSFSNEKLFF
CDR3 DNA: TGTGCCACCAGCAGCTTCTCTAATGAAAAACTGTTTTTT

D gene: NA
clone size: many
CDR3 length: 14
J gene: TRBJ1-6
V gene: TRBV6-5
CDR3 protein: CASSLPGPNSPLHF
CDR3 DNA: TGTGCCAGCAGTTTACCGGGGCCGAATTCACCCCTCCACTTT

D gene: TRBD1
clone size: many
CDR3 length: 16
J gene: TRBJ2-4
V gene: TRBV7-2
CDR3 protein: CASSFYSTGVENIQYF
CDR3 DNA: TGTGCCAGCAGCTTTTATTCGACAGGGGTGGAAAACATTCAGTACTTC

D gene: NA
clone size: many
CDR3 length: 13
J gene: TRBJ2-1
V gene: TRBV11-3
CDR3 protein: CASSSRAYNEQFF
CDR3 DNA: TGTGCCAGCAGCTCAAGGGCGTACAATGAGCAGTTCTTC

D gene: NA
clone size: many
CDR3 length: 17
J gene: TRBJ1-1
V gene: TRBV5-5
CDR3 protein: CVSSLTSRHTTGTEAFF
CDR3 DNA: TGTGTCAGCAGCTTGACGTCGAGGCACACCACGGGGACTGAAGCTTTCTTT

D gene: TRBD1
clone size: many
CDR3 length: 19
J gene: TRBJ1-1
V gene: TRBV7-2
CDR3 protein: CASSVRVPIWDRGNTEAFF
CDR3 DNA: TGTGCCAGCAGCGTTAGGGTACCGATTTGGGACAGGGGGAACACTGAAGCTTTCTTT

D gene: TRBD2
clone size: many
CDR3 length: 15
J gene: TRBJ2-7
V gene: TRBV10-3
CDR3 protein: CAIRPTSGGNYEQYF
CDR3 DNA: TGTGCCATCAGGCCTACTAGCGGGGGGAACTACGAGCAGTACTTC

D gene: NA
clone size: many
CDR3 length: 16
J gene: TRBJ2-3
V gene: TRBV6-1
CDR3 protein: CASRPALATSTDTQYF
CDR3 DNA: TGTGCCAGCAGACCCGCCCTAGCTACTAGCACAGATACGCAGTATTTT

D gene: TRBD1
clone size: many
CDR3 length: 13
J gene: TRBJ1-5
V gene: TRBV20-1
CDR3 protein: CSARQGVAQPQHF
CDR3 DNA: TGCAGTGCTAGACAGGGGGTGGCTCAGCCCCAGCATTTT

D gene: TRBD2
clone size: many
CDR3 length: 16
J gene: TRBJ2-1
V gene: TRBV20-1
CDR3 protein: CSAETSGGAGRNEQFF
CDR3 DNA: TGCAGTGCCGAGACTAGCGGGGGGGCCGGGCGCAATGAGCAGTTCTTC

D gene: TRBD1
clone size: many
CDR3 length: 13
J gene: TRBJ2-3
V gene: TRBV2
CDR3 protein: CASPGQGIDTQYF
CDR3 DNA: TGTGCCAGCCCGGGACAGGGAATAGATACGCAGTATTTT

D gene: NA
clone size: many
CDR3 length: 12
J gene: TRBJ2-3
V gene: TRBV12-3/TRBV12-4
CDR3 protein: CASSGYGDTQYF
CDR3 DNA: TGTGCCAGCAGTGGTTATGGGGATACGCAGTATTTT

D gene: TRBD1
clone size: many
CDR3 length: 15
J gene: TRBJ1-2
V gene: TRBV7-8
CDR3 protein: CASSFGTGYLGSYTF
CDR3 DNA: TGTGCCAGCAGCTTTGGGACAGGGTACCTTGGGAGCTACACCTTC

D gene: NA
clone size: many
CDR3 length: 14
J gene: TRBJ1-6
V gene: TRBV7-6
CDR3 protein: CASSLSSDYSPLHF
CDR3 DNA: TGTGCCAGCAGCTTATCGTCAGATTATTCACCCCTCCACTTT

D gene: TRBD1
clone size: many
CDR3 length: 14
J gene: TRBJ1-1
V gene: TRBV28
CDR3 protein: CASSDWDRVTEAFF
CDR3 DNA: TGTGCCAGCAGTGACTGGGACAGGGTCACTGAAGCTTTCTTT

D gene: TRBD1
clone size: many
CDR3 length: 17
J gene: TRBJ1-5
V gene: TRBV11-2
CDR3 protein: CASRLLRGPVSNQPQHF
CDR3 DNA: TGTGCCAGCAGATTACTCAGGGGGCCGGTGAGCAATCAGCCCCAGCATTTT

D gene: NA
clone size: many
CDR3 length: 13
J gene: TRBJ1-2
V gene: TRBV5-1
CDR3 protein: CASSFREDYGYTF
CDR3 DNA: TGCGCCAGCAGTTTCAGGGAGGACTATGGCTACACCTTC

D gene: NA
clone size: many
CDR3 length: 16
J gene: TRBJ2-3
V gene: TRBV7-3
CDR3 protein: CASSLFETPSTDTQYF
CDR3 DNA: TGTGCCAGCAGCTTATTTGAGACTCCAAGCACAGATACGCAGTATTTT

D gene: NA
clone size: many
CDR3 length: 13
J gene: TRBJ2-7
V gene: TRBV11-1
CDR3 protein: CASSLGMSYEQYF
CDR3 DNA: TGTGCCAGCAGCTTAGGAATGTCCTACGAGCAGTACTTC

D gene: NA
clone size: many
CDR3 length: 14
J gene: TRBJ2-7
V gene: TRBV2
CDR3 protein: CASRYTGSSYEQYF
CDR3 DNA: TGTGCCAGCAGATATACTGGAAGCTCCTACGAGCAGTACTTC

D gene: TRBD2
clone size: many
CDR3 length: 18
J gene: TRBJ2-2
V gene: TRBV7-2
CDR3 protein: CASSLLGGGNGPLGELFF
CDR3 DNA: TGTGCCAGCAGCCTCTTGGGGGGGGGGAATGGTCCCCTCGGGGAGCTGTTTTTT

D gene: NA
clone size: many
CDR3 length: 14
J gene: TRBJ2-1
V gene: TRBV5-6
CDR3 protein: CASSPGDFYNEQFF
CDR3 DNA: TGTGCCAGCAGCCCAGGGGACTTCTACAATGAGCAGTTCTTC

D gene: NA
clone size: many
CDR3 length: 12
J gene: TRBJ1-4
V gene: TRBV19
CDR3 protein: CASSVGREKLFF
CDR3 DNA: TGTGCCAGTAGTGTGGGCAGAGAAAAACTGTTTTTT

D gene: TRBD1
clone size: many
CDR3 length: 15
J gene: TRBJ1-1
V gene: TRBV25-1
CDR3 protein: CASSESQGANTEAFF
CDR3 DNA: TGTGCCAGCAGTGAATCGCAGGGGGCGAACACTGAAGCTTTCTTT

D gene: TRBD2
clone size: many
CDR3 length: 19
J gene: TRBJ2-7
V gene: TRBV7-2
CDR3 protein: CASSLVLLAGGADRSEQYF
CDR3 DNA: TGTGCCAGCAGCTTAGTCCTTCTAGCGGGGGGTGCCGACCGGAGCGAGCAGTACTTC

D gene: NA
clone size: many
CDR3 length: 13
J gene: TRBJ1-2
V gene: TRBV28
CDR3 protein: CASSFTKTVGYTF
CDR3 DNA: TGTGCCAGCAGTTTTACGAAGACAGTTGGCTACACCTTC